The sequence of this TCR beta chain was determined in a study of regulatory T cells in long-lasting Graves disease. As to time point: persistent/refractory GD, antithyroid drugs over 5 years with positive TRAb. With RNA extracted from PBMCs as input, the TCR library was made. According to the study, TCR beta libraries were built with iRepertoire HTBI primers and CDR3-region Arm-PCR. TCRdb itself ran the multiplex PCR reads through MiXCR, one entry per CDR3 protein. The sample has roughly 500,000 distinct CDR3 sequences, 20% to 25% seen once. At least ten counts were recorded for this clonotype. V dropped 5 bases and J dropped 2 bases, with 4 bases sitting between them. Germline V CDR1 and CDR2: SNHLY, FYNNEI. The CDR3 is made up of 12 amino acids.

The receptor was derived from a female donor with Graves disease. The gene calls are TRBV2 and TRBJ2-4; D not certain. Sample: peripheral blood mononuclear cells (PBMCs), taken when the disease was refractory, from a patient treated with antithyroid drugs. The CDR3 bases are TGTGCCAGCAGTAACTCCAAAAACATTCAGTACTTC. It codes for CASSNSKNIQYF.